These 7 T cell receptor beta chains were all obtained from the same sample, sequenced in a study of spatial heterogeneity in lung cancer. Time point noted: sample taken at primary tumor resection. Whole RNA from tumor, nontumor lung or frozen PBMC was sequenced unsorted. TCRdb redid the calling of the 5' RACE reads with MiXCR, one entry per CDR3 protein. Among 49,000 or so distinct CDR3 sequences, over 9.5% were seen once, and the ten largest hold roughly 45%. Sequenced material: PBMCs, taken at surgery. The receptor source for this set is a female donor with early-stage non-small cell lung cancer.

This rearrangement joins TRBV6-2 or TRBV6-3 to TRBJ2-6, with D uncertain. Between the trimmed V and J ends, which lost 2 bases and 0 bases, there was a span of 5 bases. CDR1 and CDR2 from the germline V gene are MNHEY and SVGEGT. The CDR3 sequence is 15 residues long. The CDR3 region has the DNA TGTGCCAGCAGTTACGGGGACTCTGGGGCCAACGTCCTGACTTTC. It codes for CASSYGDSGANVLTF.

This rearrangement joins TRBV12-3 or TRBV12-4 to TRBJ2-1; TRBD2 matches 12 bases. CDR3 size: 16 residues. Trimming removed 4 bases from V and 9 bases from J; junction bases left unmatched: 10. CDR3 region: CASSSTLAGGWVEQFF. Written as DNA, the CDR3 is TGTGCCAGCAGTTCTACGCTAGCGGGGGGGTGGGTTGAGCAGTTCTTC.

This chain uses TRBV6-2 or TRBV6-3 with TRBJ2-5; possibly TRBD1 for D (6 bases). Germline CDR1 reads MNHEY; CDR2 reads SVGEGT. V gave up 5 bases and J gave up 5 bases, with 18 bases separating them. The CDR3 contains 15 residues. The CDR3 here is CASSRRAGASETQYF. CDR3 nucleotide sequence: TGTGCCAGCAGTCGACGGGCAGGGGCCTCGGAGACCCAGTACTTC.

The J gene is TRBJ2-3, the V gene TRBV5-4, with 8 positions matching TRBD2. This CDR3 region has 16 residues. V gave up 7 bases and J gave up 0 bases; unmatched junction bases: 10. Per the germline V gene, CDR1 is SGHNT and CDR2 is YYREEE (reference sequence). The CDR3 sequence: CASPSRGGPSTDTQYF. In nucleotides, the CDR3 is TGTGCCAGCCCCTCGCGCGGGGGGCCTAGCACAGATACGCAGTATTTT. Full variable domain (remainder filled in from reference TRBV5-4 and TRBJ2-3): ETGVTQSPTHLIKTRGQQVTLRCSSQSGHNTVSWYQQALGQGPQFIFQYYREEENGRGNFPPRFSGLQFPNYSSELNVNALELDDSALYLCASPSRGGPSTDTQYFGPGTRLTVL.

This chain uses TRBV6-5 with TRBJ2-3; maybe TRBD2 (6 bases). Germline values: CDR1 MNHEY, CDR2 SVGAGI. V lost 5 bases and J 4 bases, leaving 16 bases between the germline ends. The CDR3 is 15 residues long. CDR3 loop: CASSQRGLFSDTQYF. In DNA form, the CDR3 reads TGTGCCAGCAGTCAACGGGGACTTTTCTCAGATACGCAGTATTTT.

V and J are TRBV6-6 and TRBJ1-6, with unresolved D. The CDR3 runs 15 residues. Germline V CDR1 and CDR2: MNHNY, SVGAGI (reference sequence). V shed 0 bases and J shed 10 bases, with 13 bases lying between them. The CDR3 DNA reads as TGTGCCAGCAGTTACTCCGTGGCCCCCAGGTCACCCCTCCACTTT. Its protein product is CASSYSVAPRSPLHF.

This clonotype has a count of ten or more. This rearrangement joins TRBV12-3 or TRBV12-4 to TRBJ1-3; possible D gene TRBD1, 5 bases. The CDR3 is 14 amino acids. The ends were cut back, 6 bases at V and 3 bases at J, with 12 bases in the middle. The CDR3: CASRPGTVGNTIYF. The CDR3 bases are TGTGCCAGCAGACCTGGGACGGTTGGAAACACCATATATTTT.